The source of this TCR beta chain is a study of CD8+ T cells in alopecia areata. General observations from the study: Researchers report lesional scalp, most notably alopecia totalis/universalis, outstripped normal scalp in clonality. It was observed that many expanded lesional clones persisted in scalp and blood during tofacitinib.

This sample's treatment: oral pan-JAK inhibitor, 5-10 mg twice daily. This CDR3 is built from 14 residues. The V gene end was trimmed by 3 bases and the J gene end by 7 bases; junction bases not matched to a gene: 6. The germline gives CDR1 LGHNA, CDR2 YSLEER. Extracted RNA was reverse transcribed, and the resulting cDNA served as sequencing template. Data came from immunoSEQ multiplex PCR; TCRdb stores just in-frame clones and leaves some out. In the table there are hundreds of thousands of clones, approximately 65% of which are singletons. Remarks on this clone: Its antigen is still unknown.

The chain recombines TRBV4-3 with TRBJ2-1; 7 nucleotides line up with TRBD1. The source material was CD4+ T cells sorted from blood, sampled around week 46, from a patient treated with tofacitinib. The receptor was derived from a human donor with alopecia areata. CDR3 sequence: CASSHSGGRNEQFF. The DNA for the CDR3 is TGCGCCAGCAGCCACTCAGGGGGACGGAATGAGCAGTTCTTC.